Below, 7 T cell receptor beta chains from the same sample are listed, as sequenced in a study of T cells in Graves' hyperthyroidism and ophthalmopathy. It was RNA transcripts that yielded the amplified TCR beta CDR3 regions. TCR CDR3 underwent first-round RT-PCR with the HTBI primer set. TCRdb analysed the multiplex PCR reads with MiXCR anew, one entry per CDR3 protein. This table has fewer than 850,000 distinct CDR3 sequences, 15% to 20% appearing once. The sequenced sample consisted of blood. The receptors shown here come from a man aged 45-65 years with Graves' hyperthyroidism.

This chain links TRBV9 with TRBJ1-1; tentatively, D is TRBD1 (5 bases). The CDR3 sequence is 15 residues long. CDR1 and CDR2 (germline): SGDLS, YYNGEE. V shed 2 bases and J shed 2 bases, with 13 bases lying between them. The DNA for the CDR3 is TGTGCCAGCAGCGTCACCCCGACAGATAACACTGAAGCTTTCTTT. This codes for CASSVTPTDNTEAFF. The complete variable domain, with remaining parts taken from reference TRBV9 and TRBJ1-1, reads DSGVTQTPKHLITATGQRVTLRCSPRSGDLSVYWYQQSLDQGLQFLIQYYNGEERAKGNILERFSAQQFPDLHSELNLSSLELGDSALYFCASSVTPTDNTEAFFGQGTRLTVV.

This chain connects TRBV14 to TRBJ1-2, with no clear D. In germline, CDR1 is SGHDN, CDR2 FVKESK. CDR3 length: 15 residues. V was pared by 0 bases and J by 6 bases, with 14 bases between. For the CDR3, the DNA is TGTGCCAGCAGCCAAGAAAGTCGGGGAATCGATGGCTACACCTTC. Its translation is CASSQESRGIDGYTF.

This clonotype was found a few times. The gene calls are TRBV5-1 and TRBJ2-3; 7 bases agree with TRBD2. The trim removed 3 bases at V and 7 bases at J, leaving 20 bases unmatched. The CDR3 loop spans 18 amino acids. Germline CDR1 and CDR2: SGHRS and YFSETQ. CDR3 sequence: CASSSPPLRGSLVNTQYF. For the CDR3, the DNA is TGCGCCAGCAGCTCCCCCCCACTGCGCGGGAGCTTGGTTAATACGCAGTATTTT.

This clonotype has a count of ten or more. The rearrangement uses TRBV6-1 and TRBJ2-3; 8 positions match TRBD2. Germline V CDR1 and CDR2: MNHNS, SASEGT. CDR3 size: 15 residues. V was clipped by 3 bases and J by 3 bases; unmatched bases: 5. The CDR3 DNA is TGTGCCAGCAGTGACAGCGGGAGACAGACAGATACGCAGTATTTT. Translating gives CASSDSGRQTDTQYF.

This clonotype appeared a few times. This chain uses TRBV19 with TRBJ1-6; the D is unclear. Trimming removed 11 bases from V and 0 bases from J, with 8 bases in between. This CDR3 comprises 13 residues. The germline V gene encodes CDR1 LNHDA and CDR2 SQIVND (reference sequence). This chain's CDR3 is CACRSSYNSPLHF. For the CDR3, the DNA is TGTGCCTGCCGTAGCTCCTATAATTCACCCCTCCACTTT.

This clonotype was recorded at least ten times. V is TRBV9 and J is TRBJ1-1; D remains ambiguous. Germline V gives CDR1 SGDLS, CDR2 YYNGEE. V lost 3 bases to trimming and J lost 1 base, with 10 bases between them. The CDR3 is 14 residues long. As DNA, the CDR3 is TGTGCCAGCAGCGGGGCCGCCAAGAACACTGAAGCTTTCTTT. As protein: CASSGAAKNTEAFF.

V and J are TRBV6-2 or TRBV6-3 and TRBJ1-4; D is unresolved. CDR3 length: 13 residues. V was trimmed by 5 bases and J by 8 bases, leaving 12 bases between them. Germline V gene sequence: CDR1 MNHEY, CDR2 SVGEGT. CDR3 region: CASSDPRGEKLFF. In DNA form, the CDR3 reads TGTGCCAGCAGTGACCCTAGAGGGGAAAAACTGTTTTTT.